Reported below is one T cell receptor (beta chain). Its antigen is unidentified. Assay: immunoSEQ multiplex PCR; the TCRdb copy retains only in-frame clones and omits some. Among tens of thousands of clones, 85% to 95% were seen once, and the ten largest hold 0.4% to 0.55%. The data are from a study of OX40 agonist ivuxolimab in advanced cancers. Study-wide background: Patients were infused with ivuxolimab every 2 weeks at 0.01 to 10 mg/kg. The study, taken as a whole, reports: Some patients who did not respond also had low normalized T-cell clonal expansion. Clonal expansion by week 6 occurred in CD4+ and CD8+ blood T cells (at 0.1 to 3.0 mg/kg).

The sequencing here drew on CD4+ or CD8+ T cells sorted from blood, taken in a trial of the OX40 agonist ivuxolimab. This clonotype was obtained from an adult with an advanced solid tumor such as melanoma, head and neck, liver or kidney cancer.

The CDR3 DNA is TGTGCCAGCAGTGATGACAGGGGGCCTCAAGAAAAACTGTTTTTT. Its translation is CASSDDRGPQEKLFF. The chain is built from TRBV6-1 and TRBJ1-4; TRBD1 matches 10 bases. After removal of 3 bases from V and 8 bases from J, the junction contained 6 bases not matched to a gene. Germline V lookup: CDR1 MNHNS, CDR2 SASEGT. CDR3 length equals 15 residues.